The entry below describes one T cell receptor (beta chain). Authors' data handling: Cell counts per sample came from amplifying reference gene primers. Profiled with immunoSEQ multiplex PCR; TCRdb holds only in-frame clones, not every one. V, J and clone size are taken as reported in that table, and D and trimming were inferred from the DNA itself. The sample has about 260,000 clones, 75% to 90% seen once. The data derive from a study of blood T cell repertoires in COVID-19. Study at large: There were acute and convalescent COVID-19 samples, and they came from the United States, Italy and Spain. T cells, B-cell-depleted T cells, or PBMCs provided the cDNA or gDNA that served as material.

Looked up from germline, CDR1 is MGHRA and CDR2 is YSYEKL. The CDR3 is 16 amino acids. With 4 bases clipped from V and 4 bases from J, the junction kept 7 bases outside the gene matches. This sequence was found in a man in his thirties or forties with active or convalescent COVID-19. The genes are TRBV4-1 and TRBJ1-4; 9 nucleotides align to TRBD1. Sequenced input: peripheral blood. The CDR3 is CASSRTGTGLNEKLFF. The CDR3 region has the DNA TGCGCCAGCAGCCGGACCGGGACAGGGCTTAATGAAAAACTGTTTTTT.